These 25 T cell receptor beta chains share one sample of origin, sequenced in a study of T cell repertoires in cytomegalovirus infection. These receptors have no identified antigens. A single record per CDR3 protein comes from TCRdb applying MiXCR to the reads. This sample has some 800,000 distinct CDR3 sequences, with approximately 30% found just once. The starting material was cultured CD8+ T cells from PBMCs, obtained from culture after CMV antigen stimulation. The receptors shown here come from a human donor in good health (CMV status not recorded). Some clones in this sample may be carry-over from other donors' samples.

The CDR3 bases are TGTGCCAGCAGCTTGGTAGCGGGGGGGATAACAGATACGCAGTATTTT. Its translation: CASSLVAGGITDTQYF. The rearrangement joins TRBV7-9 to TRBJ2-3, with 11 bases fitting TRBD2. This CDR3 is 16 amino acids long. From germline, CDR1 is SEHNR and CDR2 FQNEAQ (reference sequence). J lost 3 bases, V lost 3 bases, and 5 bases had no gene match. Full variable domain (rest looked up from reference TRBV7-9 and TRBJ2-3): DTGVSQNPRHKITKRGQNVTFRCDPISEHNRLYWYRQTLGQGPEFLTYFQNEAQLEKSRLLSDRFSAERPKGSFSTLEIQRTEQGDSAMYLCASSLVAGGITDTQYFGPGTRLTVL.

This clonotype was observed a few times. This chain uses TRBV6-2 or TRBV6-3 with TRBJ2-2; no firm D call. V lost 5 bases, J lost 6 bases, and 4 bases lay in between. Germline lookup yields CDR1 MNHEY and CDR2 SVGEGT. The CDR3 loop spans 11 amino acids. The CDR3 protein is CASSGAGELFF. The CDR3 DNA is TGTGCCAGCAGTGGCGCCGGGGAGCTGTTTTTT.

This chain connects TRBV12-3 or TRBV12-4 to TRBJ2-1; 10 nucleotides line up with TRBD2. V lost 6 bases to trimming and J lost 0 bases; unmatched junction nucleotides: 8. The CDR3 sequence is 17 residues long. The CDR3 reads CASSQRQRGGSYNEQFF. CDR3 DNA: TGTGCCAGCAGCCAGCGTCAGCGGGGGGGCTCCTACAATGAGCAGTTCTTC.

The J gene is TRBJ1-1, the V gene TRBV6-5, with 9 nucleotides matching TRBD1. Germline V CDR1 and CDR2: MNHEY, SVGAGI. V shed 8 bases and J 8 bases; nucleotides not matched to a gene: 24. The CDR3 covers 18 residues. CDR3 region: CASAPVGTGFRFLGEAFF. For the CDR3, the DNA is TGTGCCAGCGCTCCAGTAGGGACAGGGTTTCGCTTCCTCGGGGAAGCTTTCTTT.

The CDR3 sequence is CASRTRGTGNTIYF. The CDR3 nucleotides read TGTGCCAGCAGGACCCGGGGTACGGGAAACACCATATATTTT. The V and J genes are TRBV6-5 and TRBJ1-3; no definite D call. The V end was cut by 6 bases, the J end by 4 bases, with 13 bases between. The length of the CDR3 is 14 residues. Germline V gene data show CDR1 as MNHEY and CDR2 as SVGAGI.

CDR3 in amino acids: CASSQPLSQVYSNQPQHF. CDR3 bases: TGTGCCAGCAGTCAACCCCTTTCTCAGGTGTATAGCAATCAGCCCCAGCATTTT. The chain combines TRBV6-2 or TRBV6-3 with TRBJ1-5; the D is unclear. The V end was cut by 5 bases, the J end by 0 bases, with 20 bases between. CDR3 size: 18 residues. Germline V gene lookup returns CDR1 MNHEY and CDR2 SVGEGT.

Regarding this clonotype: A read error may account for a junction end that differs from germline. The chain uses TRBV7-6 and TRBJ1-1, with D perhaps matching TRBD1 (5 bases). The germline CDR1 and CDR2 sequences are SGHVS and FNYEAQ. This CDR3 comprises 13 residues. DNA for the CDR3: TGTCCCAGCAGCAGCAGGGAGAACACTGAAGCTTTCTTT. Residues: CPSSSRENTEAFF.

This clonotype showed up just once. The chain uses TRBV4-2 and TRBJ2-4; D is possibly TRBD1 or TRBD2 (5 bases each). V lost 2 bases, J lost 0 bases, and 23 bases lay in between. The CDR3 spans 20 residues. Germline V CDR1 and CDR2: LGHNA, YNFKEQ. CDR3 DNA sequence: TGTGCCAGCAGCCAATTCCGGGACGTAGGGGCGAGGCCAGCCAAAAACATTCAGTACTTC. It codes for CASSQFRDVGARPAKNIQYF.

This chain links TRBV5-1 with TRBJ1-1; 7 nucleotides match TRBD1. Germline assignment: CDR1 SGHRS and CDR2 YFSETQ. Trimming cost V 5 bases and J 0 bases; bases outside gene matches: 4. The CDR3 loop spans 14 amino acids. CDR3 DNA sequence: TGCGCCAGCAGGAGGGACAGCATGAACACTGAAGCTTTCTTT. Translating gives CASRRDSMNTEAFF.

Many counts were recorded for this clonotype. The chain combines TRBV7-8 with TRBJ1-2, with 10 positions matching TRBD1. J was trimmed by 8 bases and V by 1 base; bases with no gene match: 13. CDR1 and CDR2 from the germline V gene are SGHVS and FQNEAQ. This CDR3 contains 17 residues. Here the CDR3 DNA reads TGTGCCAGCAGCTTAGTAATACCGGGACAGGGGAGTGAAGGCTACACCTTC. Encoded protein: CASSLVIPGQGSEGYTF. Using reference TRBV7-8 and TRBJ1-2 for the parts outside the CDR3, the full variable domain is GAGVSQSPRYKVAKRGQDVALRCDPISGHVSLFWYQQALGQGPEFLTYFQNEAQLDKSGLPSDRFFAERPEGSVSTLKIQRTQQEDSAVYLCASSLVIPGQGSEGYTFGSGTRLTVV.

A few counts support this clonotype. The chain links TRBV28 to TRBJ1-1, with TRBD1 as a possible D gene (6 bases). The CDR3 length is 12 residues. In germline, CDR1 is MDHEN, CDR2 SYDVKM. The germline V and J ends were trimmed by 3 bases and 7 bases, with 9 bases remaining between them. The CDR3: CASSFYRVEAFF. In DNA, the CDR3 is TGTGCCAGCAGTTTTTACAGGGTTGAAGCTTTCTTT.

The table lists this clonotype with many counts. The rearrangement joins TRBV6-2 or TRBV6-3 to TRBJ2-1; 12 nucleotides agree with TRBD2. The CDR3 sequence is 16 residues long. V lost 2 bases, J lost 7 bases, and 6 bases stayed unmatched. Germline assignment: CDR1 MNHEY and CDR2 SVGEGT. CDR3 sequence reads: CASSYDRTSGENEQFF. The CDR3 DNA sequence: TGTGCCAGCAGTTACGATAGGACTAGCGGGGAAAATGAGCAGTTCTTC.

This clonotype was counted ten times or more. The V gene is TRBV7-8, the J gene TRBJ2-1, with TRBD2 identical over 8 bases. Trimming cost V 0 bases and J 4 bases; bases outside gene matches: 5. The CDR3 runs to 16 residues. Germline CDR1 SGHVS, CDR2 FQNEAQ. The CDR3 loop reads CASSLAGGGPYNEQFF. The CDR3 coding sequence is TGTGCCAGCAGCTTAGCGGGCGGGGGGCCGTACAATGAGCAGTTCTTC.

The V gene is TRBV6-1, the J gene TRBJ2-7, with D perhaps matching TRBD1 or TRBD2 (6 bases each). Per germline, CDR1 MNHNS and CDR2 SASEGT. V was cut by 2 bases and J by 3 bases, with 14 bases left in between. This CDR3 region has 15 residues. CDR3 sequence reads: CASSEWGGQNYEQYF. Written as DNA, the CDR3 is TGTGCCAGCAGTGAATGGGGAGGACAGAACTACGAGCAGTACTTC.

The V and J genes are TRBV4-3 and TRBJ1-4, with D maybe TRBD1 (5 bases). The CDR3 sequence is 16 residues long. The germline V gene has CDR1 LGHNA and CDR2 YSLEER. The V and J ends lost 4 bases and 8 bases respectively, with 20 bases between them. CDR3 bases: TGCGCCAGCAGCCGTATGAACAGGATTCTGTCGGAAAAACTGTTTTTT. Translating gives CASSRMNRILSEKLFF.

The V call is TRBV29-1, the J call TRBJ1-2; no firm D call. CDR1 is SQVTM and CDR2 is ANQGSEA in the germline V gene. CDR3 length: 14 residues. Trimming removed 6 bases from V and 8 bases from J, with 22 bases in between. The CDR3 bases are TGCAGCGTAACCCGGACCTCACCCCTGGGGGGCTACACCTTC. Translated, it gives CSVTRTSPLGGYTF. The variable domain in full, completed from reference TRBV29-1 and TRBJ1-2, reads SAVISQKPSRDICQRGTSLTIQCQVDSQVTMMFWYRQQPGQSLTLIATANQGSEATYESGFVIDKFPISRPNLTFSTLTVSNMSPEDSSIYLCSVTRTSPLGGYTFGSGTRLTVV.

Only a few counts were recorded for this clonotype. V and J are TRBV10-3 and TRBJ2-7; 8 bases line up with TRBD1. The V gene's germline CDR1 is ENHRY and CDR2 SYGVKD. With 2 bases clipped from V and 7 bases from J, the junction kept 7 bases outside the gene matches. The CDR3 spans 14 residues. The CDR3 spells CAISEPGTGGEQYF. The DNA for the CDR3 is TGTGCCATCAGTGAGCCCGGGACAGGTGGTGAGCAGTACTTC.

This clonotype was counted at least ten times. The rearrangement joins TRBV7-8 to TRBJ1-1; the D is unclear. Trimming removed 5 bases at V and 1 base at J, with 11 bases between. Germline CDR1 SGHVS, CDR2 FQNEAQ. The CDR3 loop spans 14 amino acids. The CDR3: CASSVLGRNTEAFF. The CDR3, as DNA: TGTGCCAGCAGCGTACTCGGACGGAACACTGAAGCTTTCTTT. Supplemented by reference TRBV7-8 and TRBJ1-1, the full variable domain reads GAGVSQSPRYKVAKRGQDVALRCDPISGHVSLFWYQQALGQGPEFLTYFQNEAQLDKSGLPSDRFFAERPEGSVSTLKIQRTQQEDSAVYLCASSVLGRNTEAFFGQGTRLTVV.

The CDR3 DNA sequence: TGTGCCAGCAGCCCCGACGAGGGGCGCGACACCGGGGAGCTGTTTTTT. Protein: CASSPDEGRDTGELFF. The chain carries TRBV7-9 and TRBJ2-2, with D perhaps given as TRBD1 or TRBD2 (5 bases each). This CDR3 spans 16 amino acids. The V gene's germline CDR1 is SEHNR and CDR2 FQNEAQ (reference sequence). Trimming removed 5 bases at V and 3 bases at J, with 16 bases between.

This clonotype was recorded a few times. The chain combines TRBV15 with TRBJ1-2; the D gene is possibly TRBD1 (6 bases). Per germline, CDR1 LNHNV and CDR2 YYDKDF (reference sequence). Deletions cut 1 base from V and 4 bases from J, with 25 bases between. This CDR3 is 19 amino acids long. The DNA for the CDR3 is TGTGCCACCAGCAGAGGATTCCGGGACACCTACGACGGGAGCTATGGCTACACCTTC. Its translation is CATSRGFRDTYDGSYGYTF.

The CDR3 bases are TGTGCCAGCAGCCCCCCCCCATATAATTCACCCCTCCACTTT. Translated, it gives CASSPPPYNSPLHF. This chain joins TRBV12-3 or TRBV12-4 and TRBJ1-6; D gene uncertain. The CDR3 is 14 amino acids. Trimming removed 6 bases from V and 4 bases from J, with 10 bases in between.

In its sample, this clonotype was seen a few times. The V gene is TRBV12-3 or TRBV12-4, the J gene TRBJ2-3; D not resolved. This CDR3 region has 13 residues. V dropped 7 bases and J dropped 2 bases, with 10 bases sitting between them. As DNA, the CDR3 is TGTGCCAGCATCCAGCTACTCACAGATACGCAGTATTTT. Its translation: CASIQLLTDTQYF.

This clonotype was observed many times. The chain uses TRBV7-8 and TRBJ1-2; 8 nucleotides match TRBD1. V shed 4 bases, J shed 4 bases, and the junction held 5 bases outside the gene matches. The CDR3 consists of 14 residues. Germline CDR1 reads SGHVS; CDR2 reads FQNEAQ. The CDR3 DNA reads TGTGCCAGCAGCTCCGATACAGGGGGCTATGGCTACACCTTC. It encodes CASSSDTGGYGYTF.

The chain links TRBV9 to TRBJ1-1; D unresolved. Trimming cost V 0 bases and J 8 bases, with 11 bases left between them. This CDR3 is built from 13 residues. The V gene's germline CDR1 is SGDLS and CDR2 YYNGEE. The CDR3 region has the DNA TGTGCCAGCAGCGTAGTAACCCGGCCGGAAGCTTTCTTT. It translates to CASSVVTRPEAFF.

CDR3 in amino acids: CASSEGLPDQPQHF. In nucleotides, the CDR3 is TGTGCCAGCAGTGAAGGGTTACCCGATCAGCCCCAGCATTTT. The gene calls are TRBV7-4 and TRBJ1-5; D is unclear. The germline V and J ends were trimmed by 6 bases and 5 bases, with 14 bases remaining between them. Germline V gene sequence: CDR1 SGHVT, CDR2 SQSDAQ. The CDR3 contains 14 residues.